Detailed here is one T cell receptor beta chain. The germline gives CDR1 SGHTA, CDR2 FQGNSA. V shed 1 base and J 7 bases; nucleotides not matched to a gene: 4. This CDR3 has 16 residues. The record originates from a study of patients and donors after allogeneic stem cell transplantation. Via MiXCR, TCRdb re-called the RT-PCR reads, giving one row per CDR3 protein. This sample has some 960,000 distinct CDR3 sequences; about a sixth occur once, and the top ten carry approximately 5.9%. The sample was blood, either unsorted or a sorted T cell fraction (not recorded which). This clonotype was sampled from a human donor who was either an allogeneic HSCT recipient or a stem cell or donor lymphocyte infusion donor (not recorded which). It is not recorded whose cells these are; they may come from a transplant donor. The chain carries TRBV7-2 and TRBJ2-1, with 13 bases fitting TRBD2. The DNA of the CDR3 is TGTGCCAGCAGCTTAGAGGGACTAGCGGGACGGAATGAGCAGTTCTTC. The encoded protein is CASSLEGLAGRNEQFF.